The T cell receptor beta chain under discussion was sequenced for a study of regulatory and conventional T cells in RAG deficiency. Points from the study as a whole: In Omenn syndrome, sorted "Tregs" may be peripherally activated cells. Shannon entropy fell and Simpson indices rose in RAG-deficient patients. Shorter CDR3s in all patient subsets; >85% Treg-Tconv overlap in Omenn.

Data came from immunoSEQ multiplex PCR; TCRdb stores just in-frame clones and leaves some out. The table lists tens of thousands of clones, 75% to 95% of them singletons, with over 0.8% in the top ten. Per germline, CDR1 MNHNS and CDR2 SASEGT. V gave up 4 bases and J gave up 5 bases; unmatched junction bases: 7. The CDR3 has 14 residues. Blood CD4+ CD25-high CD127-low regulatory T cells supplied the genomic DNA template. Remarks on this clone: Its antigen is undetermined.

In addition, the sample was reused for a study of regulatory T cells. From that paper: Primers: 52 TRBV forward and 13 TRBJ reverse. Patient repertoires had restricted TRB V-J pairs and skewed V and J usage, most in Tregs.

The sequence derives from a human donor in good health. Sequenced sample: Tregs sorted from blood. The gene calls are TRBV6-1 and TRBJ2-7; TRBD1 aligns across 8 bases. CDR3: CASSGGQGFHEQYF. The CDR3 nucleotides are TGTGCCAGCAGTGGAGGACAGGGCTTCCACGAGCAGTACTTC.